The 32 T cell receptor beta chains in this list originate from one sample, sequenced in a study of blood T cell repertoires in COVID-19. Using immunoSEQ multiplex PCR, the repertoire was profiled, and TCRdb retains in-frame clones only, with some absent. The top ten clones hold 6% to 6.5% of a sample with 50,000 to 65,000 clones, 65% to 85% of them seen once. The sample was peripheral blood. These receptors originate from a human donor in a cohort sampled during active COVID-19.

This clone has just a few counts. This sequence joins TRBV4-1 and TRBJ2-4, with D possibly being TRBD1 (5 bases). V lost 0 bases to trimming and J lost 7 bases, with 22 bases between them. The germline CDR1 and CDR2 sequences are MGHRA and YSYEKL. The length of the CDR3 is 18 residues. DNA of the CDR3: TGCGCCAGCAGCCAAGATCGCGTCCTGGCAGGGTCCCCCAACATTCAGTACTTC. It translates to CASSQDRVLAGSPNIQYF.

The rearrangement links TRBV19 to TRBJ1-2, with D perhaps matching TRBD1 (5 bases). CDR3 length: 14 residues. V was shortened by 6 bases and J by 6 bases, with 17 bases between the two germline ends. Germline V CDR1 and CDR2: LNHDA, SQIVND (reference sequence). The CDR3 here is CASSQWQGLNGYTF. CDR3 nucleotides: TGTGCCAGTAGCCAATGGCAGGGTTTAAATGGCTACACCTTC.

The table lists this clone with many counts. The V call is TRBV7-9, the J call TRBJ1-5, with 10 bases lining up with TRBD1. Germline CDR1 and CDR2: SEHNR and FQNEAQ (reference sequence). V lost 4 bases, J lost 5 bases, and 5 bases stayed unmatched. CDR3 length: 15 residues. CDR3 protein: CASSSTGTGDQPQHF. CDR3 in DNA: TGTGCCAGCAGCTCGACCGGGACAGGGGATCAGCCCCAGCATTTT.

The V gene is TRBV18, the J gene TRBJ1-1; TRBD1 is a possible D gene (5 bases). V gave up 3 bases and J gave up 3 bases, with 11 bases separating them. The CDR3 is 14 residues long. The V gene's germline CDR1 is KGHSH and CDR2 LQKENI. The CDR3: CASSPAIGDTEAFF. CDR3 in DNA: TGTGCCAGCTCACCCGCGATAGGGGACACTGAAGCTTTCTTT.

This chain connects TRBV6-5 to TRBJ2-1; D gene unclear. CDR1 is MNHEY and CDR2 is SVGAGI in the germline V gene. Trimming removed 0 bases from V and 6 bases from J, with 12 bases in between. CDR3 length equals 15 residues. CDR3 sequence reads: CASSYSRSFGNEQFF. CDR3 DNA sequence: TGTGCCAGCAGTTACTCACGGTCCTTTGGCAATGAGCAGTTCTTC.

This clone was observed a handful of times. CDR3 in DNA: TGTGCCACCAGCAGCTACGGGACAGCAACGAACGAAAAACTGTTTTTT. Protein sequence: CATSSYGTATNEKLFF. J is TRBJ1-4 and V is TRBV15; TRBD1 matches at 7 bases. V shed 3 bases, J shed 8 bases, and the junction held 12 bases outside the gene matches. Germline CDR1 is LNHNV and CDR2 is YYDKDF (reference sequence). The CDR3 is made up of 16 amino acids.

V is TRBV18 and J is TRBJ1-2; D might be TRBD1 (5 bases). This CDR3 is 17 amino acids long. Germline CDR1 and CDR2: KGHSH and LQKENI. V gave up 1 base and J gave up 4 bases, with 19 bases separating them. The CDR3 DNA follows: TGTGCCAGCTCACCACGGGGGGGGGAGACAAGCATCTATGGCTACACCTTC. This translates into CASSPRGGETSIYGYTF.

In its sample, this clone was seen once. This CDR3 is CASSSLGPDTQYF. DNA for the CDR3: TGTGCCAGCAGTTCCCTAGGTCCAGATACGCAGTATTTT. This chain uses TRBV12-3 or TRBV12-4 with TRBJ2-3; D unclear. The CDR3 loop spans 13 amino acids. V was cut by 4 bases and J by 4 bases, with 9 bases left in between.

The chain recombines TRBV27 with TRBJ1-1; D call uncertain. V shed 3 bases and J shed 5 bases, with 13 bases lying between them. The CDR3 spans 14 residues. CDR1 and CDR2 (germline): MNHEY, SMNVEV (reference sequence). In DNA, the CDR3 is TGTGCCAGCAGTTTGAGGCTGGCCTCGACTGAAGCTTTCTTT. It yields the protein CASSLRLASTEAFF.

The rearrangement links TRBV7-8 to TRBJ1-1, with 7 bases aligning to TRBD1. Germline trimming cut 7 bases from V and 2 bases from J; bases unmatched to any gene: 10. CDR1 is SGHVS and CDR2 is FQNEAQ in the germline V gene. The CDR3 is 15 amino acids. The CDR3 protein is CASTRDRVGNTEAFF. The CDR3 DNA is TGTGCCAGCACGAGAGACAGGGTTGGTAACACTGAAGCTTTCTTT.

Notes on this clone: At one boundary the junction diverges from the germline segment, which might be a read error. The chain employs TRBV6-1 and TRBJ2-7, with TRBD2 matching over 9 bases. The CDR3 is made up of 15 amino acids. In germline, CDR1 is MNHNS, CDR2 SASEGT. The CDR3 coding sequence is TGTGCCAGCAGTCAAGCACTAGCGGGCGACTACGAGCAGTACTTC. This codes for CASSQALAGDYEQYF.

The table lists this clone with a count of one. This chain links TRBV11-3 with TRBJ2-5; TRBD2 aligns across 10 bases. V lost 1 base and J lost 0; bases outside the gene matches: 2. This CDR3 spans 16 amino acids. The germline V gene encodes CDR1 SGHNT and CDR2 YENEEA. This CDR3 reads CASSLGSGGNQETQYF. Written as DNA, the CDR3 is TGTGCCAGCAGCTTAGGTAGCGGGGGGAACCAAGAGACCCAGTACTTC.

This chain links TRBV9 with TRBJ2-5; 7 bases line up with TRBD2. This CDR3 spans 16 amino acids. J gave up 0 bases and V 0 bases, and 5 bases lay outside the gene matches. Germline CDR1 SGDLS, CDR2 YYNGEE. CDR3 sequence reads: CASSVVASGHQETQYF. CDR3 nucleotide sequence: TGTGCCAGCAGCGTAGTGGCTAGCGGACACCAAGAGACCCAGTACTTC.

This clone has more than one count but fewer than ten. This chain joins TRBV5-6 and TRBJ2-3; 11 bases are shared with TRBD2. Germline values: CDR1 SGHDT, CDR2 YYEEEE. J lost 5 bases, V lost 4 bases, and 12 bases had no gene match. This CDR3 is 17 amino acids long. CDR3 amino acids: CASSLTSGSASGDTQYF. The CDR3 DNA sequence: TGTGCCAGCAGCCTCACTAGCGGGAGTGCGTCTGGAGATACGCAGTATTTT.

The rearrangement links TRBV19 to TRBJ2-4; D is uncertain. This CDR3 is 14 amino acids long. V dropped 5 bases and J dropped 0 bases, with 8 bases sitting between them. Germline CDR1 LNHDA, CDR2 SQIVND (reference sequence). DNA for the CDR3: TGTGCCAGTAGTGTACAGCTAGCCAAAAACATTCAGTACTTC. Amino acids: CASSVQLAKNIQYF.

This sequence joins TRBV11-1 and TRBJ2-1, with D possibly matching TRBD2 (6 bases). There are 15 residues in the CDR3. The ends were cut back, 2 bases at V and 3 bases at J, with 11 bases in the middle. Germline V gene lookup returns CDR1 SGHAT and CDR2 FQDESV (reference sequence). In DNA form, the CDR3 reads TGTGCCAGCAGCTTAAGGCTAGCGAGCTACAATGAGCAGTTCTTC. This translates into CASSLRLASYNEQFF. Filled out from reference TRBV11-1 and TRBJ2-1, the complete variable domain reads EAEVAQSPRYKITEKSQAVAFWCDPISGHATLYWYRQILGQGPELLVQFQDESVVDDSQLPKDRFSAERLKGVDSTLKIQPAELGDSAMYLCASSLRLASYNEQFFGPGTRLTVL.

The V call is TRBV6-2 or TRBV6-3, the J call TRBJ2-7, with 7 bases fitting TRBD2. The CDR3 loop spans 16 amino acids. Per the germline V gene, CDR1 is MNHEY and CDR2 is SVGEGT. Trimming cost V 6 bases and J 0 bases; bases outside gene matches: 11. The CDR3 DNA follows: TGTGCCAGCAGCCTCCGGGGGGAGGCCCCCTCCTACGAGCAGTACTTC. This translates into CASSLRGEAPSYEQYF.

The rearrangement links TRBV3-1 (or the pseudogene TRBV3-2) to TRBJ1-4, with TRBD1 matching 11 bases. Germline V gives CDR1 LGHDT, CDR2 YNNKEL (reference sequence). The CDR3 is 16 residues long. Germline trimming cut 2 bases from V and 6 bases from J; bases unmatched to any gene: 5. The CDR3 protein is CASSQYPDRGHEKLFF. In DNA form, the CDR3 reads TGTGCCAGCAGCCAATACCCGGACAGGGGGCATGAAAAACTGTTTTTT.

The chain links TRBV3-1 (or the pseudogene TRBV3-2) to TRBJ2-7, with 10 bases that match TRBD2. Germline CDR1 and CDR2: LGHDT and YNNKEL (reference sequence). The CDR3 consists of 16 residues. V lost 0 bases and J lost 5; bases outside the gene matches: 7. The CDR3 DNA follows: TGTGCCAGCAGCCAAGATAGGGCTAGCGGGGGCAACGAGCAGTACTTC. It yields the protein CASSQDRASGGNEQYF.

The chain has TRBV24-1 and TRBJ2-1; a weak D match, TRBD1 (5 bases). Germline V gene sequence: CDR1 KGHDR, CDR2 SFDVKD. V was cut by 3 bases and J by 10 bases, with 18 bases left in between. This CDR3 is built from 15 residues. CDR3 in amino acids: CATSDHNRPLGEQFF. The CDR3 DNA is TGTGCCACCAGTGATCATAACAGGCCCCTCGGGGAGCAGTTCTTC.

The V gene is TRBV5-1, the J gene TRBJ2-1; 7 bases line up with TRBD1. The V gene end was trimmed by 4 bases and the J gene end by 4 bases; junction bases not matched to a gene: 11. Germline V lookup: CDR1 SGHRS, CDR2 YFSETQ. This CDR3 spans 16 amino acids. The CDR3 here is CASSTRPGQKYNEQFF. Here the CDR3 DNA reads TGCGCCAGCAGCACCCGCCCGGGACAGAAGTACAATGAGCAGTTCTTC.

V usage is TRBV5-6 and J usage is TRBJ2-2; 7 nucleotides match TRBD2. Germline V gene sequence: CDR1 SGHDT, CDR2 YYEEEE. V was pared by 0 bases and J by 4 bases, with 6 bases of the junction left unmatched. This CDR3 has 16 residues. This CDR3 reads CASSLEVAGLTGELFF. CDR3 coding DNA: TGTGCCAGCAGCTTGGAGGTAGCGGGCCTCACCGGGGAGCTGTTTTTT.

The chain couples TRBV5-6 to TRBJ1-1, with no clear D. The V and J ends lost 3 bases and 1 base respectively, with 7 bases between them. The length of the CDR3 is 13 residues. Germline V gives CDR1 SGHDT, CDR2 YYEEEE. The CDR3 nucleotides are TGTGCCAGCAGCTGGTGGGCGAACACTGAAGCTTTCTTT. Translation: CASSWWANTEAFF. Looking up the rest from reference TRBV5-6 and TRBJ1-1 gives the full variable domain: DAGVTQSPTHLIKTRGQQVTLRCSPKSGHDTVSWYQQALGQGPQFIFQYYEEEERQRGNFPDRFSGHQFPNYSSELNVNALLLGDSALYLCASSWWANTEAFFGQGTRLTVV.

CDR3 in DNA: TGCAGTGCAGGGAGGCTCTACGAGCAGTACTTC. The encoded protein is CSAGRLYEQYF. V and J are TRBV20-1 and TRBJ2-7; possible D gene TRBD2, 6 bases. V dropped 6 bases and J dropped 3 bases, with 9 bases sitting between them. Germline-derived CDR1 and CDR2 are DFQATT and SNEGSKA (reference sequence). The CDR3 spans 11 residues.

By sample fraction, this clone is medium-sized. The V gene is TRBV11-2, the J gene TRBJ2-7, with 9 nucleotides matching TRBD2. This CDR3 contains 15 residues. Unmatched junction bases numbered 5, after V lost 3 bases and J lost 2 bases. Germline CDR1 and CDR2: SGHAT and FQNNGV. Here the CDR3 reads CASSLPASGAYEQYF. The CDR3 DNA follows: TGTGCCAGCAGCTTGCCGGCTAGCGGGGCCTACGAGCAGTACTTC.

A single count supports this clone. The V and J genes are TRBV7-6 and TRBJ2-7, with 13 bases lining up with TRBD2. CDR3 size: 15 residues. J lost 9 bases, V lost 5 bases, and 10 bases had no gene match. Germline CDR1 SGHVS, CDR2 FNYEAQ. CDR3 sequence reads: CASSPTSGRAWGQYF. CDR3 DNA: TGTGCCAGCAGCCCTACTAGCGGGAGGGCCTGGGGGCAGTACTTC.

The V and J genes are TRBV23-1 and TRBJ2-1; a possible D gene is TRBD1 (6 bases). TRBV23-1 is identified as an open reading frame with a role that is uncertain. This CDR3 comprises 18 residues. The V and J ends lost 4 bases and 10 bases respectively, with 29 bases between them. Here the CDR3 DNA reads TGCGCCAGCAGTCGAGAACACAGGGCCCATATGGGAAGAGAGGAGCAGTTCTTC. Its protein product is CASSREHRAHMGREEQFF.

The CDR3 DNA reads as TGTGCCAGCAACAGGGACAGGGTCAACGAGCAGTACTTC. Its translation: CASNRDRVNEQYF. The chain joins TRBV12-3 or TRBV12-4 to TRBJ2-7; TRBD1 matches 9 bases. Trimming at V came to 7 bases and at J to 5 bases, leaving 6 bases not matched to a gene. The CDR3 totals 13 residues.

This clone was seen a handful of times. The rearrangement links TRBV2 to TRBJ2-1; TRBD2 agrees at 11 bases. The CDR3 consists of 16 residues. CDR1 and CDR2 from the germline V gene are SNHLY and FYNNEI. V gave up 2 bases and J gave up 7 bases; unmatched junction bases: 7. The DNA for the CDR3 is TGTGCCAGCAGTGAAAGAATGGGACTAGCGGCTAATGAGCAGTTCTTC. Its protein product is CASSERMGLAANEQFF.

This clone was counted a single time. The J gene is TRBJ2-1, the V gene TRBV3-1 (or the pseudogene TRBV3-2), with TRBD2 matching over 9 bases. The CDR3 is made up of 16 amino acids. The germline V gene encodes CDR1 LGHDT and CDR2 YNNKEL (reference sequence). With V trimmed by 1 base and J by 6 bases, 7 bases remained unmatched. Written as DNA, the CDR3 is TGTGCCAGCAGCCAAGTACCAGCGGGGGGACCCAATGAGCAGTTCTTC. Translated: CASSQVPAGGPNEQFF.

V is TRBV10-3 and J is TRBJ1-5; TRBD1 might be the D (5 bases). Germline V CDR1 and CDR2: ENHRY, SYGVKD. The V gene lost 0 bases and the J gene lost 10 bases, with 10 bases spanning the gap. CDR3 size: 13 residues. CDR3 residues: CAISESNGGPQHF. The CDR3 region has the DNA TGTGCCATCAGTGAGTCGAACGGGGGACCCCAGCATTTT.

This clone showed up just once. This same CDR3 is encoded by further DNA sequences in the sample. The chain joins TRBV5-1 to TRBJ1-1; D gene ambiguous. The germline gives CDR1 SGHRS, CDR2 YFSETQ. This CDR3 contains 13 residues. V was clipped by 4 bases and J by 0 bases, with 7 bases between them. Here the CDR3 reads CASSIEVNTEAFF. In nucleotides, the CDR3 is TGCGCCAGCAGCATAGAAGTGAACACTGAAGCTTTCTTT.